This T cell receptor beta chain comes out of a study of CD4 T cells in relation to SARS-CoV-2 and coronaviruses. Study-level information: Shared crossreactive spike epitopes were mapped to their HLA restriction.

CD4+ T cells from unexposed donors were obtained before the COVID-19 pandemic (2011-2018). General study results and limits: The assay detects memory recall responses, not culture-primed primary responses. Samples before the pandemic and after infection were not matched within any donor.

Details on this clone: Its antigen is unknown.

CDR3 length: 16 residues. With 3 bases clipped from V and 7 bases from J, the junction kept 10 bases outside the gene matches. Germline-derived CDR1 and CDR2 are SGHNT and YYREEE (reference sequence). Naive and memory CD4+ T cell DNA was deep-sequenced without culture. Assay used: immunoSEQ multiplex PCR; TCRdb lists only in-frame clones, some missing. The data show about 65,000 clones, over 70% seen once. The sequencing sample was made of memory CD4+ T cells from PBMCs. The chain employs TRBV5-4 and TRBJ1-4, with TRBD1 identical over 9 bases. The clonotype was recovered from a human donor in good health. This CDR3 reads CASSWGQGVEGEKLFF. CDR3 in DNA: TGTGCCAGCAGCTGGGGACAGGGAGTGGAAGGTGAAAAACTGTTTTTT.